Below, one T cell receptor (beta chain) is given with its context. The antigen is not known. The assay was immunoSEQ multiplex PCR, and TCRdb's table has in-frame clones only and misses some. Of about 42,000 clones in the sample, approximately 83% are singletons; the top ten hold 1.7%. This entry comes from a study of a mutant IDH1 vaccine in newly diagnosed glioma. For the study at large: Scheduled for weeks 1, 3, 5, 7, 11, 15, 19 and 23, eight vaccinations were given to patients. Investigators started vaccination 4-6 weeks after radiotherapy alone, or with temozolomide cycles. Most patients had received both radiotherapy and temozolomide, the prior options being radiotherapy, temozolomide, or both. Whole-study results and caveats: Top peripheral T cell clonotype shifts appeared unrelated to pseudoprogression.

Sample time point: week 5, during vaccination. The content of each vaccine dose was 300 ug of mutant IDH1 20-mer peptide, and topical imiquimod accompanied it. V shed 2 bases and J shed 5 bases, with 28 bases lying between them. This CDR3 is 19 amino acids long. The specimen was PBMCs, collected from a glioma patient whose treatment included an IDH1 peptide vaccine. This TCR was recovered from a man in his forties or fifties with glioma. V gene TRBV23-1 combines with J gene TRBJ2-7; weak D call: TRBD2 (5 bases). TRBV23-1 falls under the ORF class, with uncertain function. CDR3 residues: CASSQTRGFSYRESNEQYF. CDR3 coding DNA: TGCGCCAGCAGTCAAACACGCGGGTTCTCTTACCGGGAATCCAACGAGCAGTACTTC.